The next 3 T cell receptor beta chains were all read from a single sample in a study of beta chain features in type 1 diabetes. Their recognized antigens are unknown. The sequenced template was cDNA made from the entire isolated RNA. Produced via immunoSEQ multiplex PCR; TCRdb's table is partial and in-frame only. The table includes some 44,000 clones, roughly 70% detected once. Findings and limits, study-wide: For Type 1 diabetes patients, all four CD4+ subsets carried TCRB CDR3s that were moderately but significantly shorter.

What was sequenced was Tregs from blood. These receptors were obtained from a woman aged 18-30 years with type 1 diabetes.

This clone occurred a few times. This sequence joins TRBV19 and TRBJ2-7; D remains unclear. CDR3 length: 12 residues. Looked up from germline, CDR1 is LNHDA and CDR2 is SQIVND (reference sequence). Trimming took 1 base from V and 5 from J, leaving 6 bases between them. CDR3 loop: CASSIASHEQYF. The CDR3 nucleotides are TGTGCCAGTAGTATAGCTTCCCACGAGCAGTACTTC.

V and J are TRBV7-2 and TRBJ2-7; D ambiguous. CDR3 length: 14 residues. Trimming pared 0 bases from V and 2 bases from J, leaving 8 bases between. Germline V CDR1 and CDR2: SGHTA, FQGNSA. The CDR3: CASSLAARAYEQYF. The CDR3 DNA is TGTGCCAGCAGCTTAGCCGCTAGAGCCTACGAGCAGTACTTC.

A few counts support this clone. The chain carries TRBV5-1 and TRBJ1-1; 8 bases agree with TRBD1. This CDR3 contains 15 residues. The germline CDR1 and CDR2 sequences are SGHRS and YFSETQ. Trimming cost V 0 bases and J 4 bases; bases outside gene matches: 5. CDR3 sequence (DNA): TGCGCCAGCAGCTTGGGGACAGGGCGAGGCACTGAAGCTTTCTTT. This encodes CASSLGTGRGTEAFF.